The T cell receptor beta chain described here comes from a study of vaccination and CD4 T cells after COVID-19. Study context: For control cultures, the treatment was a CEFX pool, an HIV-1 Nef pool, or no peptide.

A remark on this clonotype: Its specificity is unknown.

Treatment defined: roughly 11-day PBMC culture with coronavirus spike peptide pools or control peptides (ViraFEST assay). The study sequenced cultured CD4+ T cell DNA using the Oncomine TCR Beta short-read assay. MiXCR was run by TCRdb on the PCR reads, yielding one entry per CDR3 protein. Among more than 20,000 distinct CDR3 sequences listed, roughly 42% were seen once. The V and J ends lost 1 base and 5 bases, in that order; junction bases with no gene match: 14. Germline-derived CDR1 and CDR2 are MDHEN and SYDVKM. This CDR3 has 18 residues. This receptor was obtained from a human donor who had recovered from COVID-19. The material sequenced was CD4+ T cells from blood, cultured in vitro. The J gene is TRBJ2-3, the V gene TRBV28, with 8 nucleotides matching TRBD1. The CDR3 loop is CASSLSPGSRGRGDTQYF. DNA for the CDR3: TGTGCCAGCAGTTTATCCCCCGGGAGCAGGGGGCGCGGAGATACGCAGTATTTT. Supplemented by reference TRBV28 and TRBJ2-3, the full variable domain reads DVKVTQSSRYLVKRTGEKVFLECVQDMDHENMFWYRQDPGLGLRLIYFSYDVKMKEKGDIPEGYSVSREKKERFSLILESASTNQTSMYLCASSLSPGSRGRGDTQYFGPGTRLTVL.